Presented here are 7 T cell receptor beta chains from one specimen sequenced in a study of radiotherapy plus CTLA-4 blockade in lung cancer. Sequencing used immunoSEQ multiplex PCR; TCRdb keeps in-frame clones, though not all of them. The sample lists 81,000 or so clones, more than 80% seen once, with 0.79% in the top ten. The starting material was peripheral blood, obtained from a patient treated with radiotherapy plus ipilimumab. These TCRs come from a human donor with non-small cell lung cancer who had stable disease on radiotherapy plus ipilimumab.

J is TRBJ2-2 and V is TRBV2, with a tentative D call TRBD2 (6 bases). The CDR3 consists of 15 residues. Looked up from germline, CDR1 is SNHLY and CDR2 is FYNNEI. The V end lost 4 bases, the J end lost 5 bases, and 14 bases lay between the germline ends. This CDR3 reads CASSGQRVGTGELFF. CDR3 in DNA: TGTGCCAGCAGTGGGCAGCGGGTGGGGACCGGGGAGCTGTTTTTT.

CDR3 residues: CASSLVGLAGAKDTQYF. The CDR3, as DNA: TGTGCCAGCAGCTTAGTTGGACTAGCGGGGGCAAAGGATACGCAGTATTTT. The chain joins TRBV7-2 to TRBJ2-3; 13 bases are a match to TRBD2. This CDR3 is 17 amino acids long. Germline loops: CDR1 SGHTA, CDR2 FQGNSA. V lost 1 base and J lost 6; bases outside the gene matches: 7. The full variable domain, its missing parts supplied by reference TRBV7-2 and TRBJ2-3, is GAGVSQSPSNKVTEKGKDVELRCDPISGHTALYWYRQSLGQGLEFLIYFQGNSAPDKSGLPSDRFSAERTGGSVSTLTIQRTQQEDSAVYLCASSLVGLAGAKDTQYFGPGTRLTVL.

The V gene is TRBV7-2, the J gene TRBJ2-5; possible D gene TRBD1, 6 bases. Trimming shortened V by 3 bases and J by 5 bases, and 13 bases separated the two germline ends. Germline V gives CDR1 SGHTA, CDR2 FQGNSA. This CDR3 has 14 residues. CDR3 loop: CASSFTGPRETQYF. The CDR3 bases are TGTGCCAGCAGCTTTACAGGGCCGAGGGAGACCCAGTACTTC.

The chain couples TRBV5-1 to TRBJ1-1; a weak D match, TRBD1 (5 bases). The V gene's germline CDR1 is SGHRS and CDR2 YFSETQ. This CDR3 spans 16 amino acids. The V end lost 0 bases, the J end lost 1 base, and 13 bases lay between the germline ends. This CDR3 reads CASSLASGIGNTEAFF. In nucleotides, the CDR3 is TGCGCCAGCAGCTTGGCGTCAGGGATTGGGAACACTGAAGCTTTCTTT.

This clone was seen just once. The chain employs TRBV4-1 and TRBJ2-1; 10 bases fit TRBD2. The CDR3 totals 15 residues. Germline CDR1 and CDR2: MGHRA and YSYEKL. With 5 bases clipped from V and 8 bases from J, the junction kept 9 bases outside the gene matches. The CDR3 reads CASSRAGGAYYEQFF. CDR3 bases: TGCGCCAGCAGCAGAGCGGGGGGGGCTTACTATGAGCAGTTCTTC.

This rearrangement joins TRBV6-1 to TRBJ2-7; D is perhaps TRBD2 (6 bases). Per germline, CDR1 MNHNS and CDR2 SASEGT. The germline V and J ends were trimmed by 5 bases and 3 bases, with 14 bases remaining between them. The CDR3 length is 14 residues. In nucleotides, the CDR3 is TGTGCCAGCAGTCTCCGGGACTCCGTCTACGAGCAGTACTTC. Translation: CASSLRDSVYEQYF.

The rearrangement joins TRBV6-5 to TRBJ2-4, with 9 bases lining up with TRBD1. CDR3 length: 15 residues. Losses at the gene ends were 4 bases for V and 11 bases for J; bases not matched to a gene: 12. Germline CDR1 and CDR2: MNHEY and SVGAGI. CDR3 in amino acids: CASSFTGTGREVQYF. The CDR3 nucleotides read TGTGCCAGCAGTTTTACCGGGACAGGGAGGGAGGTTCAGTACTTC.